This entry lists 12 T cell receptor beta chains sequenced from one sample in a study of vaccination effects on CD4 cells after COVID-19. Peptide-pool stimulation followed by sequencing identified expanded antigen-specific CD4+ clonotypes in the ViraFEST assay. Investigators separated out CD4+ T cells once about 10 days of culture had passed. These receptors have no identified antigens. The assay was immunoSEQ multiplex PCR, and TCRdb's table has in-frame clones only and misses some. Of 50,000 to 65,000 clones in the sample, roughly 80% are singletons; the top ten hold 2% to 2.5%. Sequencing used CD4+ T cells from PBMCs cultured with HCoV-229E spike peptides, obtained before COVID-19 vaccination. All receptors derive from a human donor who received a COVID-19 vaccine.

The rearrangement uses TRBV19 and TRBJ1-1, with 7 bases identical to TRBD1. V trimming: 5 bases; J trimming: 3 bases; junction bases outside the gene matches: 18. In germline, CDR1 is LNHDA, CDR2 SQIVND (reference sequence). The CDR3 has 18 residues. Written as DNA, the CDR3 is TGTGCCAGTAGTCCGTACCGGGACAGAAACACTAGGGACACTGAAGCTTTCTTT. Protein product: CASSPYRDRNTRDTEAFF.

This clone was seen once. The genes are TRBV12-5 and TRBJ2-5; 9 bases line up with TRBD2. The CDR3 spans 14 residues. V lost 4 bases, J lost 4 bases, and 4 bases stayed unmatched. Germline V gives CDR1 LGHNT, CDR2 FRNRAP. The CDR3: CASGYAGGRETQYF. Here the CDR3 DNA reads TGTGCTAGTGGTTATGCGGGGGGGCGAGAGACCCAGTACTTC.

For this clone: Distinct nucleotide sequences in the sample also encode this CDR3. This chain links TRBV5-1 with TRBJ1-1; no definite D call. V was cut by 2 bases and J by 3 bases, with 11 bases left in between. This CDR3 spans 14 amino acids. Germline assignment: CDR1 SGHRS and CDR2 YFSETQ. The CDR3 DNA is TGCGCCAGCAGCTTCTCAGGCCGGGACACTGAAGCTTTCTTT. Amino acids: CASSFSGRDTEAFF.

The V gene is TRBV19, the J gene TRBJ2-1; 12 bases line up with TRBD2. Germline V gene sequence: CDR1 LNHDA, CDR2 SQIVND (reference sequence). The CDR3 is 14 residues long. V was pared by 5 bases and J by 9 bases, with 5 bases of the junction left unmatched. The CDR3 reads CASSASGGAAEQFF. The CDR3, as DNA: TGTGCCAGTAGTGCTAGCGGGGGGGCGGCTGAGCAGTTCTTC.

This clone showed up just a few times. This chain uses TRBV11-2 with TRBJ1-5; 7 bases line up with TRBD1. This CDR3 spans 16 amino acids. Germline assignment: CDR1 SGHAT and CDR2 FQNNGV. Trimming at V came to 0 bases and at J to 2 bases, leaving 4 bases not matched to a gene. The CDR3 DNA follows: TGTGCCAGCAGCTTAGACCGGAGGGGGCGCAATCAGCCCCAGCATTTT. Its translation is CASSLDRRGRNQPQHF.

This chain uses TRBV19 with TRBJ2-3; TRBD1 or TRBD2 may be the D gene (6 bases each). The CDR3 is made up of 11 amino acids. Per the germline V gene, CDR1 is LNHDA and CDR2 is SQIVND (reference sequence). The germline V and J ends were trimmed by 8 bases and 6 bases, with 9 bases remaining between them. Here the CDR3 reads CASGGRDTQYF. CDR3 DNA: TGTGCCAGTGGGGGGCGGGATACGCAGTATTTT.

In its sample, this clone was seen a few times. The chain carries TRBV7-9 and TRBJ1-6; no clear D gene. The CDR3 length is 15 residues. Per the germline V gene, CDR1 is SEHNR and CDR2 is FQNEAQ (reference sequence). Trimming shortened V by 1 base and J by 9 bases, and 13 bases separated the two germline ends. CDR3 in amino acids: CASSLGSSTASPLHF. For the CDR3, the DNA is TGTGCCAGCAGCTTAGGCAGTTCGACGGCTTCACCCCTCCACTTT.

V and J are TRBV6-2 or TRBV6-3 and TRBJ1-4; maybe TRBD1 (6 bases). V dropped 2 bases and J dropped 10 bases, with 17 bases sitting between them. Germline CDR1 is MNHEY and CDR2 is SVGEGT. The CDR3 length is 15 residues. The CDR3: CASSYPTGFGGKLFF. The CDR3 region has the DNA TGTGCCAGCAGTTACCCCACAGGGTTCGGTGGAAAACTGTTTTTT.

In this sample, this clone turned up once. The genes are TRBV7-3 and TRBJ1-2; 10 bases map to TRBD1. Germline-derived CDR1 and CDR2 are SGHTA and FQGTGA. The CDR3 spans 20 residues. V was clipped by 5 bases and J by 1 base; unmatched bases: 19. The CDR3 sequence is CASSRDPATGGPKDNYGYTF. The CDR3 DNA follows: TGTGCCAGCAGCCGGGATCCTGCGACAGGGGGCCCCAAGGATAACTATGGCTACACCTTC.

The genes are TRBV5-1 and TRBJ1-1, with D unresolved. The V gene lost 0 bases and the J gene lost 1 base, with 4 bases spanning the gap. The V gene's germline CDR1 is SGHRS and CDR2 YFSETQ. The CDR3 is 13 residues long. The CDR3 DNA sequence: TGCGCCAGCAGCTTGGCCGGGAACACTGAAGCTTTCTTT. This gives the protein CASSLAGNTEAFF.

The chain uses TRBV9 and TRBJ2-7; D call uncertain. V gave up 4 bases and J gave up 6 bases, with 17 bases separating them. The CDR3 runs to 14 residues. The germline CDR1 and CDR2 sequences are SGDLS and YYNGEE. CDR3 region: CASSPDDLSIEQYV. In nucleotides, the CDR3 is TGTGCCAGCAGCCCAGACGACCTTTCGATCGAGCAGTACGTC.

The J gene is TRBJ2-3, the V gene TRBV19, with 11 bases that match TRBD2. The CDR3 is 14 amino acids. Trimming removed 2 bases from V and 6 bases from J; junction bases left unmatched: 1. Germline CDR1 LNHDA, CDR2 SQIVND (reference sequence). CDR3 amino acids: CASSIRLAGDTQYF. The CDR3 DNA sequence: TGTGCCAGTAGTATAAGACTAGCGGGGGATACGCAGTATTTT.